The 12 T cell receptor beta chains presented below share a single source sample, sequenced in a study of CD8+ T cells in alopecia areata. RNA, once extracted, was reverse transcribed into cDNA for use as the sequencing template. The table came from immunoSEQ multiplex PCR; TCRdb's copy has only in-frame clones and leaves some out. Found here are roughly 260,000 clones, no singletons; the ten largest cover less than 1.5%. Markers used for sorting pooled cutaneous lymph node cells were CD4, CD8alpha, NKG2D, NKG2ACE and others. Sequencing input: CD4+ T cells sorted from a lymph node. Receptors were obtained from a C3H/HeJ mouse with alopecia areata. The MHC haplotype of this mouse line is H2-k.

This clone was detected only a few times. Gene names follow the mouse nomenclature. The CDR3 end falls 4 residues outside the read, so it is completed with the germline J gene. J is TRBJ1-1 and V is TRBV19; 9 nucleotides line up with TRBD1. CDR3 length equals 13 residues. V was pared by 5 bases and J by 4 bases, with 3 bases of the junction left unmatched. The germline gives CDR1 FNHDT, CDR2 SITEND (reference sequence). The part of the CDR3 DNA that was read is TGTGCCAGCAGAACAGGGGGCGTCACA. Protein: CASRTGGVT. The full CDR3 reads CASRTGGVTEVFF.

This clone has just a few counts. The genes are named according to mouse. The read stops 4 residues short of the end of the CDR3; the missing end is completed from the germline J gene. The sample holds other DNA sequences that translate to the same CDR3. This sequence joins TRBV5 and TRBJ2-5, with 7 bases lining up with TRBD1. After removal of 2 bases from V and 2 bases from J, the junction contained 1 base not matched to a gene. Germline loops: CDR1 LGHNA, CDR2 YNLKQL (reference sequence). CDR3 length: 14 amino acids. The CDR3 protein is CASSQTGVQDTQYF. The DNA read from the CDR3 is TGTGCCAGCAGCCAAACAGGGGTCCAAGAC.

A note on this clone: All gene names here are mouse names. Read coverage stops 4 residues before the CDR3 terminus; the germline J gene supplies the remainder. The sample carries other DNA sequences with the same CDR3. The J gene is TRBJ1-2, the V gene TRBV13-1, with TRBD1 identical over 9 bases. This CDR3 has 14 residues. The V and J ends lost 3 bases and 3 bases, in that order; junction bases with no gene match: 3. Germline V gives CDR1 NSHNY, CDR2 SYGAGN. CDR3 bases read: TGTGCCAGCAGTGTCCGGGACAGGGACTCC. As protein: CASSVRDRDS. The CDR3 reads in full as CASSVRDRDSDYTF.

As for this clone: The genes and germline here are from mouse. The observed sequence ends 4 residues before the CDR3 terminus, with the missing tail filled in from the germline J gene. The genes are TRBV5 and TRBJ2-5; 7 bases align to TRBD1. The trim removed 4 bases at V and 2 bases at J, leaving 6 bases unmatched. The CDR3 extends over 15 amino acids. CDR1 is LGHNA, CDR2 YNLKQL, per germline (reference sequence). The sequenced part of the CDR3 DNA is TGTGCCAGCAGCCTCTTCCGGGACAGCCAAGAC. This translates into CASSLFRDSQD. The complete CDR3 protein is CASSLFRDSQDTQYF.

Comment on this clone: These gene names are mouse names. The read gets to within 4 residues of the CDR3 end, and the germline J gene fills in the rest. This sample also contains other DNA sequences that code for the same CDR3. This chain joins TRBV1 and TRBJ2-1; 7 bases line up with TRBD1. The junction had 2 bases not matched to a gene; V was cut back by 3 bases and J by 3 bases. This CDR3 has 14 amino acids. The germline gives CDR1 NSQYPW, CDR2 LRSPGD (reference sequence). Partial CDR3 DNA: TGCACCTGCAGTGCGGGACAGATCTATGCT. Protein: CTCSAGQIYA. The whole CDR3 reads CTCSAGQIYAEQFF.

This clone has just a few counts. The genes are named according to mouse. Read data end 4 residues before the CDR3 end; the end is taken from the germline J gene. This same CDR3 is encoded by further DNA sequences in the sample. The chain couples TRBV5 to TRBJ2-1; TRBD1 agrees at 10 bases. There are 14 residues in the CDR3. The germline gives CDR1 LGHNA, CDR2 YNLKQL (reference sequence). The J segment lost 6 bases and the V segment lost 4 bases, leaving 3 bases of the junction unmatched. CDR3 in amino acids: CASSPGQGGAEQFF. The sequenced part of the CDR3 DNA is TGTGCCAGCAGCCCCGGACAGGGGGGTGCT.

In its sample, this clone was seen a few times. Gene names are the mouse ones. Coverage ceases 4 residues before the CDR3 finishes, and the germline J gene fills in the end. The sample holds other DNA sequences that translate to the same CDR3. This chain connects TRBV13-2 to TRBJ2-5; TRBD1 agrees at 7 bases. CDR3 length: 13 residues. V shed 5 bases, J shed 2 bases, and the junction held 2 bases outside the gene matches. The germline gives CDR1 NNHNN, CDR2 SYGAGS (reference sequence). The CDR3 bases that were read are TGTGCCAGCGGGAGACAGGGCCAAGAC. Encoded protein: CASGRQGQD. The complete CDR3 protein is CASGRQGQDTQYF.

This clone came up a few times. Any gene name here is a mouse gene name. Read sequence stops 4 residues before the CDR3 end, and the germline J gene provides the missing end. V and J are TRBV17 and TRBJ2-3, with 7 bases lining up with TRBD2. The length of the CDR3 is 15 residues. The ends lost 3 bases at V and 2 bases at J; junction bases unmatched: 5. The germline CDR1 and CDR2 sequences are MNHDT and YYDKIL. The sequenced CDR3 bases are TGTGCTAGCAGTAGTTTGGGGGGTACTGCAGAA. Translating gives CASSSLGGTAE. Given in full, the CDR3 is CASSSLGGTAETLYF.

About this clone itself: Here the gene names and germline are mouse. The read ends 4 residues shy of where the CDR3 ends; the end is completed using the germline J gene. The chain combines TRBV13-1 with TRBJ1-2; 8 positions agree with TRBD1. This CDR3 has 14 residues. Trimming took 4 bases from V and 0 from J; bases not matched to a gene: 2. The germline V gene has CDR1 NSHNY and CDR2 SYGAGN. The CDR3 protein is CASSWGQANSDYTF. Partial CDR3 DNA: TGTGCCAGCAGTTGGGGACAGGCAAACTCC.

This clone was detected ten times or more. Any gene name here is a mouse gene name. The CDR3 end lies 4 residues beyond the end of the read and is filled in from the germline J gene. The V and J genes are TRBV17 and TRBJ2-2; D is uncertain. The CDR3 is made up of 15 amino acids. Trimming shortened V by 0 bases and J by 0 bases, and 5 bases separated the two germline ends. CDR1 and CDR2 (germline): MNHDT, YYDKIL. CDR3 DNA, as far as it was read: TGTGCTAGCAGTAGAGAGCAGGCAAACACCGGG. As protein: CASSREQANTG. The full CDR3 reads CASSREQANTGQLYF.

This clone was observed a few times. Genes and germline are mouse. Read sequence stops 4 residues before the CDR3 end, and the germline J gene provides the missing end. The chain recombines TRBV19 with TRBJ2-7; TRBD1 aligns across 9 bases. Germline-derived CDR1 and CDR2 are FNHDT and SITEND (reference sequence). The CDR3 runs 13 residues. The sequenced part of the CDR3 DNA is TGTGCCAGCAGTTACAGGGGGCGGTAT. Translated, it gives CASSYRGRY. The entire CDR3 protein is CASSYRGRYEQYF.

This clone was recorded a few times. Genes and germline are mouse. The missing CDR3 end, 4 residues past where the read stops, is filled in from the germline J gene. The chain is built from TRBV13-1 and TRBJ2-4, with TRBD2 identical over 9 bases. This CDR3 region has 16 residues. The junction had 5 bases not matched to a gene; V was cut back by 2 bases and J by 1 base. Germline V lookup: CDR1 NSHNY, CDR2 SYGAGN. The CDR3 spells CASSEILGGRQNTLYF. The CDR3 bases that were read are TGTGCCAGCAGTGAGATACTGGGGGGTCGTCAAAAC.